This TCR beta chain was profiled in a study of T cells in Graves' hyperthyroidism and ophthalmopathy. Overall study results and limits: Most clonotypes expanded in the thyroid (above 0.001) were also present in blood.

TCR beta CDR3 regions were amplified from RNA transcripts. HTBI primers were employed in a first-round RT-PCR of the TCR CDR3. TCRdb called the multiplex PCR reads again in MiXCR, with one record for every CDR3 protein. Here the sample spans approximately 370,000 distinct CDR3 sequences, roughly a sixth being singletons. The germline CDR1 and CDR2 sequences are MNHEY and SMNVEV (reference sequence). The CDR3 is made up of 16 amino acids. The germline V and J ends were trimmed by 2 bases and 4 bases, with 17 bases remaining between them. This clonotype was observed many times. Its antigen is currently unknown. Investigators excluded patients with uncontrolled infection, other autoimmune disease, pregnancy or lactation. This sample holds PBMCs from roughly 10 ml fresh peripheral blood.

V gene TRBV27 combines with J gene TRBJ2-5; either TRBD1 or TRBD2 may supply D (5 bases each). The specimen was blood. The clonotype comes from a woman aged 25 to 39 with Graves' hyperthyroidism that later progressed to Graves' ophthalmopathy. The CDR3: CASSLLGTAPPETQYF. In DNA form, the CDR3 reads TGTGCCAGCAGTTTACTTGGGACGGCCCCACCAGAGACCCAGTACTTC.